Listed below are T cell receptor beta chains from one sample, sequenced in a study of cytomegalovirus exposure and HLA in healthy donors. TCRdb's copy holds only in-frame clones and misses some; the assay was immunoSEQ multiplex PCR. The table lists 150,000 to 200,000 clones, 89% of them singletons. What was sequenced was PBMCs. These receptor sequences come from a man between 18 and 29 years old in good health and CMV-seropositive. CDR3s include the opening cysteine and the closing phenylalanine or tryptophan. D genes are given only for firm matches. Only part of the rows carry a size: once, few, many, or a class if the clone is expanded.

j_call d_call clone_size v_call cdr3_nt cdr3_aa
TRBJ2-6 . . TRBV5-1 TGCGCCAGCAGCTTGGGCCAGACGACCGTCCGAGGTGGGGCCAACGTCCTGACTTTC CASSLGQTTVRGGANVLTF
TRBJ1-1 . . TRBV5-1 TGCGCCAGCAGCACCGACGACAGAAAAGCTTTCTTT CASSTDDRKAFF
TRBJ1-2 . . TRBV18 TGTGCCAGCTCACCCAAGGAGTCAGCTTCCTATGGCTACACCTTC CASSPKESASYGYTF
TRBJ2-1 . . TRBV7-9 TGTGCCAGCAGCTTCCCGAGGCACGAGGCTGACAATGAGCAGTTCTTC CASSFPRHEADNEQFF
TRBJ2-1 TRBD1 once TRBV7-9 TGTGCCAGCAGCTTTAAGGGGGCTGTGTTCTTC CASSFKGAVFF
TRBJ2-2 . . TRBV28 TGTGCCAGCAGCCCCCCCGGGCTAGCGCCTACCGGGGAGCTGTTTTTT CASSPPGLAPTGELFF
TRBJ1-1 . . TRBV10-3 TGTGCCATCAGTGAGTCGGGCCAGGGGACTGAAGCTTTCTTT CAISESGQGTEAFF
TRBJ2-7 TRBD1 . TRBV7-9 TGTGCCAGCAGTCCAAAACCGGGACAGGGGGCCGACGAGCAGTACTTC CASSPKPGQGADEQYF
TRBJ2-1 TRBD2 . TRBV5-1 TGCGCCAGCAGCCTGACGGGCGGGGGGAGCTCCTACAATGAGCAGTTCTTC CASSLTGGGSSYNEQFF
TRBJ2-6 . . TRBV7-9 TGTGCCAGCAGCCACAGAGTCTCTGGGGCCAACGTCCTGACTTTC CASSHRVSGANVLTF
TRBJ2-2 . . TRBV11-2 TGTGCCAGCAGCTTAGATCGAAGGCGGAGCGGGGAGCTGTTTTTT CASSLDRRRSGELFF
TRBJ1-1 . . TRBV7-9 TGTGCCAGTTTTACATACAGAGCTGAAGCTTTCTTT CASFTYRAEAFF
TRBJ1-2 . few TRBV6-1 TGTGCCAGCAGTGAAACCCCTCCCCAGACAGGATTCTATGGCTACACCTTC CASSETPPQTGFYGYTF
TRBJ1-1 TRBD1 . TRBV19 TGTGCCAGTAGTACAAGACAGGGGTTGATCACTGAAGCTTTCTTT CASSTRQGLITEAFF
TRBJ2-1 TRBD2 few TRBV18 TGTGCCAGCTCACCCGGACTAGCGGGAGGTCACAATGAGCAGTTCTTC CASSPGLAGGHNEQFF
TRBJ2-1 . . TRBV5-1 TGCGCCAGCAGCTTAGTCCAGGGGGGCAATGAGCAGTTCTTC CASSLVQGGNEQFF
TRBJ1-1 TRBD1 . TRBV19 TGTGCCAGTAGTGGGACAGCCCGGAGGACTGAAGCTTTCTTT CASSGTARRTEAFF
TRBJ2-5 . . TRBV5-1 TGCGCCAGCAGCTTGAGACCAGGGCCTGAGACCCAGTACTTC CASSLRPGPETQYF
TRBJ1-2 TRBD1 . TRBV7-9 TGTGCCAGCAGCTTACTAGCTGGGACAGGGGTAGGGGGCTACACCTTC CASSLLAGTGVGGYTF
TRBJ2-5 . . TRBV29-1 TGCAGCGTTGGGGGAGGCGGGATCGAGACCCAGTACTTC CSVGGGGIETQYF
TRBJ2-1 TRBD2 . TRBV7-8 TGTGCCAGCAGCTTAGGGCTAGCGGGAGCGGGGTCCTACAATGAGCAGTTCTTC CASSLGLAGAGSYNEQFF
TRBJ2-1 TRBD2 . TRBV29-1 TGCAGCGTTGAAGTCTGGACTAGCGGGTACAATGAGCAGTTCTTC CSVEVWTSGYNEQFF
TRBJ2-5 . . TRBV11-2 TGTGCCAGCAGCTTCGCTAGAGAAGAGACCCAGTACTTC CASSFAREETQYF
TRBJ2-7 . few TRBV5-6 TGTGCCAGCAAGCAGGGTTTTGTGCAGTACTTC CASKQGFVQYF
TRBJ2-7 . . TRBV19 TGTGCCAGTGGGGAGTTCTACGAGCAGTACTTC CASGEFYEQYF
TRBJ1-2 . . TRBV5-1 TGCGCCAGCAGAGCAGCTTCGACAGATAACTATGGCTACACCTTC CASRAASTDNYGYTF
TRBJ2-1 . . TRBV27 TGTGCCAGCAGCACACTCTTCGGGAGTAACTACAATGAGCAGTTCTTC CASSTLFGSNYNEQFF
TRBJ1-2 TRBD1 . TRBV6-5 TGTGCCAGCACTCAGGGGGCCGTACGTGGAGGCTACACCTTC CASTQGAVRGGYTF
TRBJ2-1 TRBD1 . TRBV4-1 TGCGCCAGCAGCCCGGGACAGGGGCCCTACAATGAGCAGTTCTTC CASSPGQGPYNEQFF
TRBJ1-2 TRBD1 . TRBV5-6 TGTGCCAGCAGCTTGTTGCCCCAGGGGGTCTATGGCTACACCTTC CASSLLPQGVYGYTF
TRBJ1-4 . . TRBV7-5 TGTGCCAGAAGCTTACATAGTTTTTTT CARSLHSFF
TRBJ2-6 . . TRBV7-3 TGTGCCAGCAGACCGGGACAAAGCTCTGGGGCCAACGTCCTGACTTTC CASRPGQSSGANVLTF
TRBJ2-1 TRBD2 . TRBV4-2 TGTGCCAGCAGCCAAGATAAGAGCGGGGGTTCCTACAATGAGCAGTTCTTC CASSQDKSGGSYNEQFF
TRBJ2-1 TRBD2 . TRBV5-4 TGTGCCAGCACCATAGCGGGAGGGGGATCCTACAATGAGCAGTTCTTC CASTIAGGGSYNEQFF
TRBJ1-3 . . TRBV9 TGTGCCAGCAGCGCCACACAGGGCTTTGGAAACACCATATATTTT CASSATQGFGNTIYF